This paragraph reports one T cell receptor (beta chain). There is no known antigen for this receptor. Base qualities are not provided; no much larger clone lies one nucleotide away. Peripheral blood CD8+ and CD4+ T cells from healthy donors, Susac syndrome patients and multiple sclerosis patients were profiled using high-throughput TCR beta sequencing. Healthy donors were included as age- and sex-matched controls. Bulk CD8+ and CD4+ T cells were purified magnetically by negative isolation, whereas CD8+ TEMRA cells were enriched by FACS. Blood was drawn into EDTA tubes, processed within 24 hours, and PBMCs were isolated by density gradient centrifugation. PBMCs intended for TCR sequencing were cryopreserved in liquid nitrogen and were subsequently thawed in a 37 degrees C water bath. A purity of at least 90% was achieved for sorted or isolated CD4+, CD8+ and CD8+ TEMRA cells. This specimen belongs to a study of CD8 T cells in Susac syndrome (dated by TCRdb to between 2017 and 2020). Regarding the study in general: Whether CD8+ T cell activation and differentiation in Susac syndrome was antigen driven was tested using repertoire sequencing. Clonality of the CD8+ T cell repertoire was compared between more than 10 healthy donors, about 14 Susac syndrome patients and approximately 16 multiple sclerosis patients. General conclusions and limits of the study: The number of individuals in the TCR sequencing and HLA analysis was recognized as being relatively small.

The germline V gene (reference sequence) yields DFQATT for CDR1 and SNEGSKA for CDR2. Spanning cysteine to phenylalanine, the CDR3 consists of 17 amino acids. Of all the DNA, just the CDR3 is kept, 51 bases in frame from base 1. Ends trimmed: V by 5 bases, J by 2 bases; bases unmatched to a gene: 6. RNA was extracted using the RNeasy kit, and about 0.5 to 1 microgram was reverse transcribed with random hexamers. The immunoSEQ multiplex PCR assay, which covers 54 Vbeta and 13 Jbeta segments, was used to amplify TCR beta CDR3 regions. PCR amplification bias was corrected using a synthetic template baseline for primer optimization and computational correction. The original methods were these. Reads were annotated to V, D and J genes per IMGT and analyzed with immunoSEQ Analyzer, keeping only productive sequences. Clonality was calculated as one minus the Shannon entropy normalized by log2 of the number of productive unique sequences. For each patient and control, public and private clones were evaluated within the 100 most prevalent clones. A clone was defined as Susac-specific if it was absent from the healthy and MS cohorts, from more than 850 published viral clones and from other ImmuneACCESS disease sequences. In-frame beta chains were kept once TCRdb had trimmed the public reads at Q25 with fastp and called clones with MiXCR. Each record represents a unique CDR3 protein, reported with the most common genes and DNA among its rows. TCRdb, not the original authors, processed these V and J calls. In all, the sample holds tens of thousands of distinct CDR3 sequences, and 90% to 95% of those were seen once. The ten largest account for about 0.3% of the sample.

What was sequenced was CD8+ T cells from PBMCs. The rearranged chain carries TRBV20-1 and TRBJ2-1, and 16 junctional nucleotides match TRBD2. The sequence was collected from a human donor in good health. The CDR3 region has the sequence CSAGTSGGDVAYNEQFF. The DNA sequence reads TGCAGTGCTGGGACTAGCGGGGGGGATGTAGCCTACAATGAGCAGTTCTTC.